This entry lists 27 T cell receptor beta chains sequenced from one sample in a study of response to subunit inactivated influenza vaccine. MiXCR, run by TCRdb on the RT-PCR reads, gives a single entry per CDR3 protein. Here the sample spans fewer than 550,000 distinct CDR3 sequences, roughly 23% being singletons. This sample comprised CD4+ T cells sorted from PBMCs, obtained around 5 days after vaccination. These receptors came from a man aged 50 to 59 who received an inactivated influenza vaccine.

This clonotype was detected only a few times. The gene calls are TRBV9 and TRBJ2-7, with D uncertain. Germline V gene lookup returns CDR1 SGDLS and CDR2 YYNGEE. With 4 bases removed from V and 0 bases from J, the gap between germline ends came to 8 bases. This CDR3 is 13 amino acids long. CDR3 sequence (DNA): TGTGCCAGCAGCAATCAGAACTCCTACGAGCAGTACTTC. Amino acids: CASSNQNSYEQYF.

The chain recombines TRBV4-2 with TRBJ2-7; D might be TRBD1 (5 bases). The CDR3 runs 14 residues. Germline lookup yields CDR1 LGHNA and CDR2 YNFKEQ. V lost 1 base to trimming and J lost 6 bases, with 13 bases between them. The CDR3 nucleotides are TGTGCCAGCAGCCAAGCTCCCTTAGGGGCCGAGCAGTACTTC. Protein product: CASSQAPLGAEQYF.

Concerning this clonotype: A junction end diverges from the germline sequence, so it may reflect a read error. In DNA, the CDR3 is TGCGCCAGCAGCGGCGGGGGCGATTTTACAGAAACGCAGTATTTT. It encodes CASSGGGDFTETQYF. The rearrangement uses TRBV5-1 and TRBJ2-3; the D gene is possibly TRBD2 (7 bases). CDR3 length: 15 amino acids. From germline, CDR1 is SGHRS and CDR2 YFSETQ.

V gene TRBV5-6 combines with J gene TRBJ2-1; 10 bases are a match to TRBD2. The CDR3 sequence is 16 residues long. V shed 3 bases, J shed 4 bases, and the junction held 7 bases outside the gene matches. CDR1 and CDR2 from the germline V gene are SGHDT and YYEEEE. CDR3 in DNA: TGTGCCAGCAGCTCCGGGCAGCGGGGGGGGTACAATGAGCAGTTCTTC. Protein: CASSSGQRGGYNEQFF.

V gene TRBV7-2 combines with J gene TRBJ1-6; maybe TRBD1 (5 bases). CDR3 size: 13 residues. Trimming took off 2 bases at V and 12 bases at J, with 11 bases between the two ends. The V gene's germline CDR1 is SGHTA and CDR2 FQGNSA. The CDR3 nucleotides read TGTGCCAGCAGCTTACAGGGAGAGGGACCCCTCCACTTT. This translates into CASSLQGEGPLHF.

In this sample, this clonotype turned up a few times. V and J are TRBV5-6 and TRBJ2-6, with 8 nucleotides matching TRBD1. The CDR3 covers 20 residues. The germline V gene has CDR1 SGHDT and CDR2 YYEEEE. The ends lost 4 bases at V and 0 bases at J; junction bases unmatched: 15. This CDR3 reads CASSRPGTGIPVSGANVLTF. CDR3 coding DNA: TGTGCCAGCAGCCGTCCCGGGACAGGAATTCCCGTCTCTGGGGCCAACGTCCTGACTTTC.

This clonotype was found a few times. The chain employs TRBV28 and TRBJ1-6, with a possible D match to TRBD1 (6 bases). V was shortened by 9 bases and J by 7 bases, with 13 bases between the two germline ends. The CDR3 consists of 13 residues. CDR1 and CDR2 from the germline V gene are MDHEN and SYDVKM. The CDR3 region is CASLDSLNSPLHF. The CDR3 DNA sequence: TGTGCCAGTCTGGACAGCTTGAATTCACCCCTCCACTTT.

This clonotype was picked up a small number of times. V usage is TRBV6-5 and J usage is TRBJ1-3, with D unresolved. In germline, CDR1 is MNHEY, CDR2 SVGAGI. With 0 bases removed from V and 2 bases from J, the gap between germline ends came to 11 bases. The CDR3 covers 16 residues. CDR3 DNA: TGTGCCAGCAGTTACTCGACCGACCTCCCTGGAAACACCATATATTTT. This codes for CASSYSTDLPGNTIYF.

The CDR3 DNA follows: TGTGCCAGCAGCCGACTAGCGGGGTCCTCAGATACGCAGTATTTT. Its protein is CASSRLAGSSDTQYF. The chain carries TRBV7-2 and TRBJ2-3; the match to TRBD2 covers 11 bases. J was trimmed by 4 bases and V by 5 bases; bases with no gene match: 5. This CDR3 is built from 15 residues. Germline V gives CDR1 SGHTA, CDR2 FQGNSA.

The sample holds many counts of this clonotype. The CDR3 region is CSADRVNTEAFF. The CDR3 DNA reads as TGCAGCGCGGACAGGGTGAACACTGAAGCTTTCTTT. The genes are TRBV29-1 and TRBJ1-1; 8 nucleotides agree with TRBD1. Germline V gene data show CDR1 as SQVTM and CDR2 as ANQGSEA. The length of the CDR3 is 12 residues. J lost 0 bases, V lost 7 bases, and 1 base had no gene match.

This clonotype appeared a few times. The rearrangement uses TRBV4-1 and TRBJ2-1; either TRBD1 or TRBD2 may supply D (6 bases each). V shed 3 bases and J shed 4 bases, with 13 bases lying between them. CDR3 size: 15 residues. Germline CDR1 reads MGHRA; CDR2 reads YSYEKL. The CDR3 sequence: CASSHLGGRYNEQFF. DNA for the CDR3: TGCGCCAGCAGCCACCTCGGGGGCAGGTACAATGAGCAGTTCTTC.

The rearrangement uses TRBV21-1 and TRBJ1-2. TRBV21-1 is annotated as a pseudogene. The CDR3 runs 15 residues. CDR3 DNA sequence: TGTGCCAGCAGCCGTAAACGGGTCACAAACTATGGCTACACCTTC. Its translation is CASSRKRVTNYGYTF.

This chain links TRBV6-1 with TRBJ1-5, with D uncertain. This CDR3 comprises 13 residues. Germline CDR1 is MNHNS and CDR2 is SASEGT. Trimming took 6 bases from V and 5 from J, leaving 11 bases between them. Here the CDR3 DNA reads TGTGCCAGCAGCCACGGGCGGGATCAGCCCCAGCATTTT. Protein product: CASSHGRDQPQHF.

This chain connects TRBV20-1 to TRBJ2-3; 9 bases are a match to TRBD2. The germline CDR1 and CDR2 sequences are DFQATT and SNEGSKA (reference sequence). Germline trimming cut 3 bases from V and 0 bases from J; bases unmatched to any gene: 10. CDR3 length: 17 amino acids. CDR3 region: CSARAGGVVVSTDTQYF. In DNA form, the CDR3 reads TGCAGTGCTAGGGCGGGGGGGGTGGTCGTTAGCACAGATACGCAGTATTTT.

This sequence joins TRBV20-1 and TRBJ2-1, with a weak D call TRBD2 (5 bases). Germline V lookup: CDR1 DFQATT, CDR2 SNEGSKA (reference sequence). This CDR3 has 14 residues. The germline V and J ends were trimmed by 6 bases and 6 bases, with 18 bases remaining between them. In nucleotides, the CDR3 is TGCAGTGCCTCCGTGGGCGGGTCTGGCAATGAGCAGTTCTTC. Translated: CSASVGGSGNEQFF.

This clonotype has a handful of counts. Here the CDR3 DNA reads TGTGCCAGCAACAGGGGAGACGGCTACACCTTC. It is translated as CASNRGDGYTF. This rearrangement joins TRBV2 to TRBJ1-2; 7 nucleotides agree with TRBD1. The CDR3 runs 11 residues. The ends lost 7 bases at V and 8 bases at J; junction bases unmatched: 4. Germline V gene sequence: CDR1 SNHLY, CDR2 FYNNEI.

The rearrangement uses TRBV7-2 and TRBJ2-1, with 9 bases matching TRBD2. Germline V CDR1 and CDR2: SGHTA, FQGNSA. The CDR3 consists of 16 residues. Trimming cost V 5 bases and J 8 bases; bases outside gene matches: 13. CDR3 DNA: TGTGCCAGCAGCGCCAGCGGGCTAGCGGGGAGGTATGAGCAGTTCTTC. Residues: CASSASGLAGRYEQFF. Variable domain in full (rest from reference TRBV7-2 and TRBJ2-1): GAGVSQSPSNKVTEKGKDVELRCDPISGHTALYWYRQSLGQGLEFLIYFQGNSAPDKSGLPSDRFSAERTGGSVSTLTIQRTQQEDSAVYLCASSASGLAGRYEQFFGPGTRLTVL.

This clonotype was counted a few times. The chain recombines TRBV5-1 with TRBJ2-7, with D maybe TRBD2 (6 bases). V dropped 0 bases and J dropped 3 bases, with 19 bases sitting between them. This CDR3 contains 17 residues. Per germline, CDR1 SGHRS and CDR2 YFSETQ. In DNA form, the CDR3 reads TGCGCCAGCAGCTTGGCCATGCCAGGTCGCGGGAACTACGAGCAGTACTTC. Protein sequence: CASSLAMPGRGNYEQYF.

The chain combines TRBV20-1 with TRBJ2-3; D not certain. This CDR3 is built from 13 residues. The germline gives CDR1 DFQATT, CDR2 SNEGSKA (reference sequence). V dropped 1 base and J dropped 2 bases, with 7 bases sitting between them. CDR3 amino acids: CSARVRPTDTQYF. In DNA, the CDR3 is TGCAGTGCTAGAGTCCGTCCCACAGATACGCAGTATTTT.

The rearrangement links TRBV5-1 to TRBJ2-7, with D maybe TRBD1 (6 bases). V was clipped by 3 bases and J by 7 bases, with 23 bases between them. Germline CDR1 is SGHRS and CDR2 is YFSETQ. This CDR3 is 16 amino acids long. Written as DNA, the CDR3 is TGCGCCAGCAGCTCCAATATTATACCGACAGGTCGGGAGCAGTACTTC. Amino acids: CASSSNIIPTGREQYF.

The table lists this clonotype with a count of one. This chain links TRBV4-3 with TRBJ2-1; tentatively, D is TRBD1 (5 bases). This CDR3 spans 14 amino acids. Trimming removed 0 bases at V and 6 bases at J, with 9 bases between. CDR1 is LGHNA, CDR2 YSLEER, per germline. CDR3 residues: CASSQEVTGNEQFF. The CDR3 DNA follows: TGCGCCAGCAGCCAAGAGGTAACAGGCAATGAGCAGTTCTTC.

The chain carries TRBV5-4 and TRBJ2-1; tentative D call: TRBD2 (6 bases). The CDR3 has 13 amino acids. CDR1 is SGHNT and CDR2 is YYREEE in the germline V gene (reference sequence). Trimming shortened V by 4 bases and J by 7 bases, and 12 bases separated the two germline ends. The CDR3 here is CASSPVAANEQFF. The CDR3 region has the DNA TGTGCCAGCAGCCCAGTAGCGGCTAATGAGCAGTTCTTC.

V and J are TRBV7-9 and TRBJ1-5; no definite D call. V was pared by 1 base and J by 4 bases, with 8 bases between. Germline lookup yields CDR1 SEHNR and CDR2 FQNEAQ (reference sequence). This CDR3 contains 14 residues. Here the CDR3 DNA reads TGTGCCAGCAGCTTAGAACAGCCTAATCAGCCCCAGCATTTT. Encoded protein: CASSLEQPNQPQHF.

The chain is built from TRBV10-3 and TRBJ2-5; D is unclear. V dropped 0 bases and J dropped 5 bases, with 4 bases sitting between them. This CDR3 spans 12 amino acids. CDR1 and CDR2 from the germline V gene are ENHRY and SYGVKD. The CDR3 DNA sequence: TGTGCCATCAGTGAGTCGGTGGAGACCCAGTACTTC. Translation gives CAISESVETQYF.

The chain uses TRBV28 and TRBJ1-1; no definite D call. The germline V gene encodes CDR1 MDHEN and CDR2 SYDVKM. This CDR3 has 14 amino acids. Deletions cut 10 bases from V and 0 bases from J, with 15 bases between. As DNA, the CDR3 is TGTGCCACCATCTACGGGCTCCTGAACACTGAAGCTTTCTTT. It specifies CATIYGLLNTEAFF. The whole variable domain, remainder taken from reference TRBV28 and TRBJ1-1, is DVKVTQSSRYLVKRTGEKVFLECVQDMDHENMFWYRQDPGLGLRLIYFSYDVKMKEKGDIPEGYSVSREKKERFSLILESASTNQTSMYLCATIYGLLNTEAFFGQGTRLTVV.

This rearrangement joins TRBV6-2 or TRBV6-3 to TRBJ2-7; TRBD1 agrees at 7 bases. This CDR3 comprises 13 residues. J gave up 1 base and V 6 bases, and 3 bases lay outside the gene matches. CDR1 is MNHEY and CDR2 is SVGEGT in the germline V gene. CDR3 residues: CASREDRSYEQYF. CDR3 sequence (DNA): TGTGCCAGCAGGGAGGACAGGTCCTACGAGCAGTACTTC.

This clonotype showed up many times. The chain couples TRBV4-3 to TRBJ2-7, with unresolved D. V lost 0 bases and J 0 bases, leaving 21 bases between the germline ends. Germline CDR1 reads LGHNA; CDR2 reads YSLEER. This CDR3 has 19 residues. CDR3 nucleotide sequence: TGCGCCAGCAGCCAAGAGCCGCACGGCGCAGTCATGGACTCCTACGAGCAGTACTTC. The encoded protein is CASSQEPHGAVMDSYEQYF.